This TCR beta chain was sequenced in a study of CD8+ T cells in alopecia areata. Extracted RNA was reverse transcribed into cDNA, the sequencing template. Here immunoSEQ multiplex PCR was the method, and the copy in TCRdb shows in-frame clones only, minus some. The sample includes around 110,000 clones, roughly 84% seen only once; the top ten take about 24%. Germline V gives CDR1 SGHDT, CDR2 YYEEEE. Trimming left V 0 bases short and J 12 bases short, with 9 bases between. The CDR3 sequence is 11 residues long. The treatment is: oral pan-JAK inhibitor, 5-10 mg twice daily. This chain joins TRBV5-6 and TRBJ1-2; D gene uncertain. The sequenced sample was CD8+ T cells sorted from blood, obtained at week 24, from a patient treated with tofacitinib. This TCR came from a human donor with alopecia areata. This CDR3 is CASSLGAFHTF. DNA of the CDR3: TGTGCCAGCAGCTTGGGGGCTTTCCACACCTTC. Together with reference TRBV5-6 and TRBJ1-2, the CDR3 gives the full variable domain: DAGVTQSPTHLIKTRGQQVTLRCSPKSGHDTVSWYQQALGQGPQFIFQYYEEEERQRGNFPDRFSGHQFPNYSSELNVNALLLGDSALYLCASSLGAFHTFGSGTRLTVV.